This T cell receptor (beta chain) emerged from a study of CD8 T cells in Susac syndrome. CD8+ and CD4+ T cells from blood underwent TCR beta sequencing. Negative isolation was used for CD8+ and CD4+ T cells, and FACS enrichment was applied to TEMRA cells. Random hexamers served to reverse transcribe about 0.45 to 1 ug RNA. TCRdb independently ran MiXCR on the immunoSEQ multiplex PCR reads; one entry per CDR3 protein. This table has approximately 300,000 distinct CDR3 sequences, roughly 90% appearing once. V shed 2 bases and J shed 1 base, with 14 bases lying between them. Germline lookup yields CDR1 MNHNY and CDR2 SVGAGI (reference sequence). The CDR3 runs 16 residues.

The chain links TRBV6-6 to TRBJ1-2; D gene uncertain. Material: CD8+ T cells from PBMCs. The receptor comes from a human donor with multiple sclerosis. CDR3 in DNA: TGTGCCAGCAGTTACGGTGAGGTCGGACTTAACTATGGCTACACCTTC. The encoded protein is CASSYGEVGLNYGYTF.